This T cell receptor beta chain was observed in a study of T-cell memory formation after mild COVID-19. Study overall: Across donors, TCR clusters were largely donor specific. Study findings and constraints: Among contracting clones, CD4+ were mainly CM/EM and CD8+ enriched in EMRA. There was no confirmation that second-wave clones peaking on day 37 were SARS-CoV-2 specific.

Germline V CDR1 and CDR2: SEHNR, FQNEAQ (reference sequence). The V and J ends lost 5 bases and 9 bases respectively, with 17 bases between them. The CDR3 is made up of 14 amino acids. 5'RACE with constant-segment primers built TCRalpha and TCRbeta cDNA libraries with UMIs. TCRdb processed the 5' RACE reads anew with MiXCR; each CDR3 protein has one entry. Of hundreds of thousands of distinct CDR3 sequences in the sample, roughly a fifth are singletons; the top ten hold roughly 9.1%. Concerning this clonotype itself: Its specificity is not known.

The sequenced material came from PBMCs or a T cell subset sorted from them (not recorded which). The chain recombines TRBV7-9 with TRBJ1-5; D is possibly TRBD1 (6 bases). The TCR comes from an adult woman who had mild COVID-19 (a few samples of this study predate the infection). Cell type and time point are not known. The CDR3 region has the DNA TGTGCCAGCAGCCTGCCTGGCGCGGGGGCGCCCCAGCATTTT. Translation gives CASSLPGAGAPQHF.